This T cell receptor (beta chain) was retrieved from a study of post-analysis software for immune sequencing data. Study-wide context: The patients showed relapsing-remitting, secondary progressive and progressive-relapsing multiple sclerosis courses. Findings of the study overall: A handful of TRBV segments were significantly more frequent in patients than in controls. TRBV5-6, TRBV5-1 and TRBV20-1 were among these segments.

A note on this clonotype: Its matching antigen is unknown.

The junction had 3 bases not matched to a gene; V was cut back by 4 bases and J by 2 bases. The CDR3 contains 14 residues. Researchers reported that TCR beta cDNA libraries carried unique molecular identifiers. TCRdb used MiXCR to reprocess the PCR reads, holding one entry per CDR3 protein. The sample contains 450,000 to 700,000 distinct CDR3 sequences, roughly two fifths of which appear only once. The sample consisted of blood. The source is a girl aged 5-17 years with multiple sclerosis. The chain recombines TRBV12-3 or TRBV12-4 with TRBJ2-7; 9 bases are shared with TRBD1. The CDR3 sequence is CASSWDRAPYEQYF. The DNA of the CDR3 is TGTGCCAGCAGTTGGGACAGGGCCCCCTACGAGCAGTACTTC.